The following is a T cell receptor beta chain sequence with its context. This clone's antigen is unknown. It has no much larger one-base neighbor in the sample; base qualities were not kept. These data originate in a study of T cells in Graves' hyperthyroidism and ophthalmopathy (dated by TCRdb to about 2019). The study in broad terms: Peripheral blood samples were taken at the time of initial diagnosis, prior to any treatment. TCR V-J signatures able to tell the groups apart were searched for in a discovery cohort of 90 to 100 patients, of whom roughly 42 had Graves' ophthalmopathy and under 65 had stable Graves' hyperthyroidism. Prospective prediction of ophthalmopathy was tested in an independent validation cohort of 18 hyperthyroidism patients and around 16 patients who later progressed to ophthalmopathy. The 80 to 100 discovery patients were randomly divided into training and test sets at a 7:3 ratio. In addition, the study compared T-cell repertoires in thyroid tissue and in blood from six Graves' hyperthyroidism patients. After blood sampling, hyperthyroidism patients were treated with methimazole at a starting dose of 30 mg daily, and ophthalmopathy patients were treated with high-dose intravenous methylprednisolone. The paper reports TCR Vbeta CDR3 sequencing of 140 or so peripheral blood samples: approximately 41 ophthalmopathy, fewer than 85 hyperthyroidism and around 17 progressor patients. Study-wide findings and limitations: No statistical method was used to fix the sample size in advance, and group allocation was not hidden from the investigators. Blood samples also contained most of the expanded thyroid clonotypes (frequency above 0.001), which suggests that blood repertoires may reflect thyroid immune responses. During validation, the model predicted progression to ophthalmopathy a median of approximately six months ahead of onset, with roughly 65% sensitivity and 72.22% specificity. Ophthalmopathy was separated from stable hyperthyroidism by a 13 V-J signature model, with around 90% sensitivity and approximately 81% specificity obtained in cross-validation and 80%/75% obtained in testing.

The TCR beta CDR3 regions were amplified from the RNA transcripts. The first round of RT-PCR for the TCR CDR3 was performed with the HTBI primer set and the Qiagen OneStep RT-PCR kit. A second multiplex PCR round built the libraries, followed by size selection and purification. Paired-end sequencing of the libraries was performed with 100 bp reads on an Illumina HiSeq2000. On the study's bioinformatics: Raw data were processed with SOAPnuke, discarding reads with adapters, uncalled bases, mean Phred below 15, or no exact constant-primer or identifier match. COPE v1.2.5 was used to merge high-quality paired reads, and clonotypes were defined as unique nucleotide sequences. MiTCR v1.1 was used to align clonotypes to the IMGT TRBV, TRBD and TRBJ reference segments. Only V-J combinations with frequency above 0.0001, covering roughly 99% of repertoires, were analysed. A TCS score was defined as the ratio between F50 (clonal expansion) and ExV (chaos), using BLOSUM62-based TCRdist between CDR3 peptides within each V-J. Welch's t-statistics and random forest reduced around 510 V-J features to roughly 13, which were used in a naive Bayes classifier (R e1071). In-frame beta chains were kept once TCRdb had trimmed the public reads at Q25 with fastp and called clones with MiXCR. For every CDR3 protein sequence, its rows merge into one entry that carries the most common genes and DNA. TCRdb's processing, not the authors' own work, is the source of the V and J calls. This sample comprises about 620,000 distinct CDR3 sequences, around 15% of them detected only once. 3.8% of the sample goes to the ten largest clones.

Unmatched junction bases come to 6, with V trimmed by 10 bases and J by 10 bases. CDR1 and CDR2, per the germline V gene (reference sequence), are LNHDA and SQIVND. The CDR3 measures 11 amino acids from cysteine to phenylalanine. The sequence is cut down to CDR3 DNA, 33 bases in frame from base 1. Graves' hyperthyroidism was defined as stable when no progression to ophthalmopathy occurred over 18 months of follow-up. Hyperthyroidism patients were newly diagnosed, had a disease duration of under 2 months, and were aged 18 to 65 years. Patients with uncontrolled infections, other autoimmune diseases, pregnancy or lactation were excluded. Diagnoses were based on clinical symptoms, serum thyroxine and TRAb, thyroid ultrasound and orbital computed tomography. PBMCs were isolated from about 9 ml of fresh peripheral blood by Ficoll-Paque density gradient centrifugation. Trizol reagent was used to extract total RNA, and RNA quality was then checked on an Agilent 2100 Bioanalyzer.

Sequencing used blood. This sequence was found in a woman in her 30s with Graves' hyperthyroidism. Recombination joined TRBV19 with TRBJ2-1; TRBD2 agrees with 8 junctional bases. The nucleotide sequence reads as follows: TGTGCCACCAGCGGGAGTGGAGAGCAGTTCTTC. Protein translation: CATSGSGEQFF.